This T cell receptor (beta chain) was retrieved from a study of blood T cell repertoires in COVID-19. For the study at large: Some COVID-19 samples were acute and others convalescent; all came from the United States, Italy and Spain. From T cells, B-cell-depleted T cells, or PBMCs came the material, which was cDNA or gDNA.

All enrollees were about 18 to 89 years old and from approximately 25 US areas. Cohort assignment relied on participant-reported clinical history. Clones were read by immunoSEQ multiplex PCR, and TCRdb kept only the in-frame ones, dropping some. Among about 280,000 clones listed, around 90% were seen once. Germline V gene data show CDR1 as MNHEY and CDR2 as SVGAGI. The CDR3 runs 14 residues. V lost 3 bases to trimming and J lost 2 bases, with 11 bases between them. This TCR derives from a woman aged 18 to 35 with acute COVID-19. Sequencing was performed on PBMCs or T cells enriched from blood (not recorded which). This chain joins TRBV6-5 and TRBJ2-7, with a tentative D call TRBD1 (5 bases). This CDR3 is CASSYNSRAYEQYF. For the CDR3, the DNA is TGTGCCAGCAGTTATAATAGCAGGGCCTACGAGCAGTACTTC.